This TCR beta chain was identified during a study of shared clonotypes between healthy human individuals. Sequencing was performed with immunoSEQ multiplex PCR; in TCRdb, only in-frame clones are kept and a portion is missing. The sample holds about 580,000 clones, about 98% seen once. V was pared by 2 bases and J by 8 bases, with 15 bases between. The CDR3 consists of 15 residues. CDR1 MGHRA and CDR2 YSYEKL come from the germline V gene. CD8 cells classed as naive were CD45RO-negative and positively selected for CCR7, excluding terminally differentiated effector memory CD45RA+ cells. The TCR comes from a man aged 30 to 45 in good health. The chain employs TRBV4-1 and TRBJ1-4, with D tentatively TRBD1 (5 bases). The specimen was naive CD8+ T cells sorted from blood. CDR3: CASSQTGLEGEKLFF. For the CDR3, the DNA is TGCGCCAGCAGCCAAACGGGCCTCGAGGGGGAAAAACTGTTTTTT.